These T cell receptor beta chains were read from a single sample in a study of post-analysis software for immune sequencing data. TCRdb used MiXCR to reprocess the PCR reads, holding one entry per CDR3 protein. The data show 430,000 or so distinct CDR3 sequences, roughly 38% seen once. The sample was blood. The receptors were sampled from a girl aged 2-10 years with multiple sclerosis. Both conserved end residues are part of each CDR3. D genes are given only for firm matches. The size field is filled for only some rows; it gives once, few, many or a size class.

V gene,J gene,D gene,clone size,CDR3 length,CDR3 protein,CDR3 DNA
TRBV7-9,TRBJ1-1,NA,NA,13,CASRRGENTEAFF,TGTGCCAGCCGCAGAGGGGAGAACACTGAAGCTTTCTTT
TRBV7-6,TRBJ2-3,NA,few,15,CASTPQRGWTDTQYF,TGTGCCAGCACTCCCCAGAGGGGCTGGACAGATACGCAGTATTTT
TRBV10-3,TRBJ2-1,NA,NA,12,CAITREGAEQFF,TGTGCCATCACCAGGGAAGGAGCCGAGCAGTTCTTC
TRBV30,TRBJ1-5,NA,few,12,CAWGDILQPQHF,TGTGCCTGGGGGGATATTTTGCAGCCCCAGCATTTT
TRBV20-1,TRBJ2-5,NA,NA,11,CSASGEGEQYF,TGCAGTGCTAGTGGGGAGGGGGAGCAGTACTTC
TRBV10-3,TRBJ2-7,NA,few,15,CAISEPSNGSYEQYF,TGTGCCATCAGTGAGCCTTCGAATGGGTCCTACGAGCAGTACTTC
TRBV3-1,TRBJ2-5,NA,many,16,CASSQDQGRLSETQYF,TGTGCCAGCAGCCAAGATCAGGGCAGACTATCAGAGACCCAGTACTTC
TRBV7-2,TRBJ2-1,TRBD2,once,15,CASSFGTSRGNEQFF,TGTGCCAGCAGCTTTGGGACTAGCCGGGGCAATGAGCAGTTCTTC
TRBV29-1,TRBJ2-3,NA,NA,13,CSSPGVSTDTQYF,TGCAGCTCCCCTGGGGTTTCGACAGATACGCAGTATTTT
TRBV5-5,TRBJ2-1,NA,once,16,CTSSLLSGDSYNEQFF,TGTACCAGCAGTCTCCTTTCGGGGGATTCCTACAATGAGCAGTTCTTC
TRBV11-2,TRBJ2-1,NA,once,15,CASSLGGGVLNEQFF,TGTGCCAGCAGCTTAGGCGGGGGCGTCCTCAATGAGCAGTTCTTC
TRBV5-1,TRBJ1-6,NA,few,16,CASSPAPGLRESPLHF,TGCGCCAGCAGCCCGGCCCCCGGATTAAGGGAATCACCCCTCCACTTT
TRBV11-2,TRBJ2-1,NA,many,14,CASSLQGPYNEQFF,TGTGCCAGCAGCTTACAGGGGCCATACAATGAGCAGTTCTTC
TRBV2,TRBJ1-1,NA,NA,13,CASSDRMGYGAFF,TGTGCCAGCAGTGATCGGATGGGGTACGGCGCTTTCTTT
TRBV7-9,TRBJ1-6,NA,few,16,CASSFNLGGDNSPLHF,TGTGCCAGCAGCTTCAACCTGGGGGGCGATAATTCACCCCTCCACTTT
TRBV3-1,TRBJ1-3,TRBD1,NA,15,CASSQKGAGGNTIYF,TGTGCCAGCAGCCAAAAGGGGGCCGGTGGAAACACCATATATTTT
TRBV4-3,TRBJ2-3,NA,NA,17,CASSQDGTGAPTDTQYF,TGCGCCAGCAGCCAAGATGGGACGGGGGCCCCCACAGATACGCAGTATTTT
TRBV12-3/TRBV12-4,TRBJ1-2,TRBD1,NA,17,CASSFYRGQGGLGGYTF,TGTGCCAGCAGTTTTTATCGGGGACAGGGTGGATTGGGTGGCTACACCTTC
TRBV5-1,TRBJ2-5,NA,NA,17,CASSESPGTGLGETQYF,TGCGCCAGCAGTGAGAGCCCCGGGACGGGCCTCGGAGAGACCCAGTACTTC
TRBV29-1,TRBJ2-4,NA,NA,11,CSVELENIQYF,TGCAGCGTTGAATTGGAAAACATTCAGTACTTC
TRBV5-1,TRBJ1-1,NA,NA,13,CASSSGGQLEAFF,TGCGCCAGCAGCTCCGGAGGACAGCTTGAAGCTTTCTTT
TRBV28,TRBJ1-5,NA,NA,18,CASSLFTTALLGNQPQHF,TGTGCCAGCAGTTTATTTACAACAGCTCTTCTGGGCAATCAGCCCCAGCATTTT
TRBV7-2,TRBJ2-4,TRBD2,NA,15,CASSRLAGGPHIQYF,TGTGCCAGCAGCCGACTAGCGGGGGGGCCCCACATTCAGTACTTC
TRBV20-1,TRBJ2-7,NA,few,11,CSALKAYGQYF,TGCAGTGCACTCAAGGCTTATGGGCAGTACTTC
TRBV12-3/TRBV12-4,TRBJ2-2,NA,few,15,CASSFSGRNTGELFF,TGTGCCAGCAGTTTTTCAGGGCGAAACACCGGGGAGCTGTTTTTT
TRBV3-1,TRBJ2-5,TRBD2,many,22,CASSQDKWDVGTSGRIEETQYF,TGTGCCAGCAGCCAAGATAAGTGGGATGTAGGGACTAGCGGGAGGATTGAGGAGACCCAGTACTTC
TRBV6-6,TRBJ1-3,TRBD1,NA,14,CASSATGTGNTIYF,TGTGCCAGCAGCGCGACAGGGACGGGAAACACCATATATTTT
TRBV7-6,TRBJ2-7,NA,NA,13,CASSGYGPYEQYF,TGTGCCAGTTCCGGGTACGGTCCCTACGAGCAGTACTTC
TRBV29-1,TRBJ1-2,NA,NA,13,CSVSPRAGNGYTF,TGCAGCGTTAGTCCCAGGGCAGGCAATGGCTACACCTTC
TRBV27,TRBJ2-1,TRBD2,NA,18,CASSPGTSGRAVDNEQFF,TGTGCCAGCAGTCCCGGGACTAGCGGGAGGGCAGTAGACAATGAGCAGTTCTTC
TRBV9,TRBJ2-3,NA,many,15,CASSVGGGGTDTQYF,TGTGCCAGCAGCGTAGGGGGGGGCGGCACAGATACGCAGTATTTT
TRBV12-3/TRBV12-4,TRBJ2-2,NA,NA,11,CASSLLGERFF,TGTGCCAGCAGTTTACTCGGGGAGCGGTTTTTT
TRBV12-3/TRBV12-4,TRBJ1-5,NA,NA,15,CASSTDGLSNQPQHF,TGTGCCAGCAGTACGGACGGTCTAAGTAATCAGCCCCAGCATTTT
TRBV5-1,TRBJ1-1,NA,once,12,CASSWGATEAFF,TGCGCCAGCAGCTGGGGAGCCACTGAAGCTTTCTTT
TRBV4-3,TRBJ2-7,NA,few,15,CASSQEAARRTEQYF,TGCGCCAGCAGCCAAGAGGCGGCTCGTCGTACGGAGCAGTACTTC
TRBV28,TRBJ2-7,TRBD2,NA,14,CASMGLASQYEQYF,TGTGCCAGCATGGGACTAGCATCCCAGTACGAGCAGTACTTC
TRBV28,TRBJ2-3,NA,NA,16,CASSPWKGPNTDTQYF,TGTGCCAGCAGCCCTTGGAAGGGACCCAACACAGATACGCAGTATTTT
TRBV7-2,TRBJ2-5,TRBD1,many,13,CASSRDRQETQYF,TGTGCCAGCAGCCGGGACAGACAAGAGACCCAGTACTTC
TRBV24-1,TRBJ2-7,NA,once,16,CATSDFDISSYNEQYF,TGTGCCACCAGTGATTTCGACATCAGCTCCTACAATGAGCAGTACTTC
TRBV27,TRBJ2-3,NA,few,14,CASSLSERADTQYF,TGTGCCAGCAGTTTATCTGAGCGGGCCGATACGCAGTATTTT
TRBV6-5,TRBJ1-5,NA,few,14,CASTLYNWDQPQHF,TGTGCCAGCACTCTTTACAACTGGGACCAGCCCCAGCATTTT